Shown below are 15 T cell receptor beta chains from a single sample sequenced in a study of OX40 agonist ivuxolimab in advanced cancers. Only in-frame clones appear in the TCRdb table, and some are missing; sequencing was by immunoSEQ multiplex PCR. Counted here are more than 80,000 clones, approximately 91% occurring once; the ten biggest clones make up 0.6% to 0.9%. The input for sequencing was CD4+ or CD8+ T cells sorted from blood, taken in a trial of the OX40 agonist ivuxolimab. The receptors originated from an adult with an advanced solid tumor such as melanoma, head and neck, liver or kidney cancer.

This chain links TRBV5-1 with TRBJ1-2; 7 positions agree with TRBD1. The CDR3 is 13 residues long. CDR1 and CDR2 from the germline V gene are SGHRS and YFSETQ. J lost 5 bases, V lost 7 bases, and 8 bases had no gene match. The CDR3 region has the DNA TGCGCCAGCGGCACAGGGGATGTTTATGGCTACACCTTC. Amino acid sequence: CASGTGDVYGYTF.

This rearrangement joins TRBV6-5 to TRBJ2-5, with 12 bases identical to TRBD2. The V gene's germline CDR1 is MNHEY and CDR2 SVGAGI. The junction had 7 bases not matched to a gene; V was cut back by 4 bases and J by 10 bases. There are 14 residues in the CDR3. The CDR3 region is CASSSRTSGTLQYF. The CDR3 DNA reads TGTGCCAGCAGTTCCCGGACTAGCGGGACCCTCCAGTACTTC.

The chain links TRBV6-6 to TRBJ2-7, with 11 bases fitting TRBD1. The CDR3 is made up of 13 amino acids. Germline V gene sequence: CDR1 MNHNY, CDR2 SVGAGI (reference sequence). The V segment lost 6 bases and the J segment 5 bases; nucleotides outside the gene matches: 3. The CDR3 sequence: CASSRDRGDEQYF. The DNA of the CDR3 is TGTGCCAGCAGCCGGGACAGGGGGGACGAGCAGTACTTC.

The chain is built from TRBV6-5 and TRBJ2-1; D ambiguous. The CDR3 spans 11 residues. The V end was cut by 5 bases, the J end by 4 bases, with 3 bases between. Germline CDR1 reads MNHEY; CDR2 reads SVGAGI. As DNA, the CDR3 is TGTGCCAGCAGTCCGTACAATGAGCAGTTCTTC. Translated, it gives CASSPYNEQFF.

The chain has TRBV7-6 and TRBJ2-2; perhaps TRBD2 as D (6 bases). Germline lookup yields CDR1 SGHVS and CDR2 FNYEAQ. Between the trimmed V and J ends, which lost 5 bases and 5 bases, there was a span of 18 bases. The CDR3 has 16 amino acids. CDR3 loop: CASSLPPAGGTGELFF. The CDR3 nucleotides are TGTGCCAGCAGCCTCCCCCCAGCGGGCGGTACCGGGGAGCTGTTTTTT.

This chain connects TRBV14 to TRBJ1-2; D ambiguous. Trimming cost V 6 bases and J 5 bases, with 13 bases left between them. CDR3 length: 13 amino acids. Per the germline V gene, CDR1 is SGHDN and CDR2 is FVKESK. The CDR3 sequence: CASSFDGDYGYTF. The CDR3 DNA follows: TGTGCCAGCAGTTTCGACGGTGATTATGGCTACACCTTC. Drawing the rest from reference TRBV14 and TRBJ1-2, the complete variable domain is EAGVTQFPSHSVIEKGQTVTLRCDPISGHDNLYWYRRVMGKEIKFLLHFVKESKQDESGMPNNRFLAERTGGTYSTLKVQPAELEDSGVYFCASSFDGDYGYTFGSGTRLTVV.

V gene TRBV2 combines with J gene TRBJ2-5, with 12 bases matching TRBD1. The CDR3 has 14 residues. V lost 8 bases to trimming and J lost 5 bases; unmatched junction nucleotides: 6. Looked up from germline, CDR1 is SNHLY and CDR2 is FYNNEI. The CDR3 nucleotides read TGTGCCAGCGGTTGGGACAGGGGGCCGGAGACCCAGTACTTC. Its protein product is CASGWDRGPETQYF. Filled out from reference TRBV2 and TRBJ2-5, the complete variable domain reads EPEVTQTPSHQVTQMGQEVILRCVPISNHLYFYWYRQILGQKVEFLVSFYNNEISEKSEIFDDQFSVERPDGSNFTLKIRSTKLEDSAMYFCASGWDRGPETQYFGPGTRLLVL.

V usage is TRBV10-3 and J usage is TRBJ2-3; D gene uncertain. The CDR3 is 14 residues long. V lost 8 bases to trimming and J lost 1 base, with 13 bases between them. Per germline, CDR1 ENHRY and CDR2 SYGVKD. The CDR3 is CAISPVQGTDTQYF. CDR3 DNA sequence: TGTGCCATCTCCCCAGTCCAGGGCACAGATACGCAGTATTTT.

The chain employs TRBV7-2 and TRBJ2-3; the D is unclear. From germline, CDR1 is SGHTA and CDR2 FQGNSA. V was clipped by 3 bases and J by 5 bases, with 3 bases between them. This CDR3 comprises 11 residues. The CDR3 loop is CASSFRDTQYF. As DNA, the CDR3 is TGTGCCAGCAGCTTCCGAGATACGCAGTATTTT.

The chain joins TRBV28 to TRBJ1-2, with D possibly TRBD1 on 6 matching bases. V lost 3 bases, J lost 2 bases, and 10 bases lay in between. Germline V gene sequence: CDR1 MDHEN, CDR2 SYDVKM. The CDR3 has 14 amino acids. CDR3 in DNA: TGTGCCAGCAGTTTCGGGGGGCCCAACTATGGCTACACCTTC. It codes for CASSFGGPNYGYTF.

The chain employs TRBV27 and TRBJ1-1; TRBD1 is a possible D gene (5 bases). The CDR3 covers 14 residues. Germline lookup yields CDR1 MNHEY and CDR2 SMNVEV (reference sequence). The V gene lost 7 bases and the J gene lost 0 bases, with 12 bases spanning the gap. The CDR3 coding sequence is TGTGCCAGCAACCCAGGGCATTTGAACACTGAAGCTTTCTTT. Protein: CASNPGHLNTEAFF.

This clone was found once. The gene calls are TRBV6-6 and TRBJ1-1; TRBD1 might be the D (6 bases). V lost 2 bases to trimming and J lost 4 bases, with 14 bases between them. The CDR3 sequence is 15 residues long. Germline V CDR1 and CDR2: MNHNY, SVGAGI (reference sequence). This CDR3 reads CASSYKEGVATEAFF. The CDR3 DNA reads as TGTGCCAGCAGTTACAAGGAGGGGGTGGCCACTGAAGCTTTCTTT.

This chain uses TRBV28 with TRBJ1-1, with D uncertain. V gave up 2 bases and J gave up 1 base, with 5 bases separating them. Per germline, CDR1 MDHEN and CDR2 SYDVKM. This CDR3 spans 13 amino acids. CDR3 amino acids: CASSLRTNTEAFF. CDR3 sequence (DNA): TGTGCCAGCAGTTTACGGACGAACACTGAAGCTTTCTTT.

This clone came up once. J is TRBJ2-1 and V is TRBV21-1; the table assigns TRBD1, which was not confirmed against the DNA. TRBV21-1 constitutes a pseudogene. This CDR3 spans 20 amino acids. CDR3 in amino acids: CASSNHGLLQGQGANNEQFF. The CDR3 DNA reads TGTGCCAGCAGCAATCATGGGCTCCTGCAGGGACAGGGGGCGAACAATGAGCAGTTCTTC.

The chain links TRBV27 to TRBJ1-2; weak D call: TRBD1 (5 bases). Germline loops: CDR1 MNHEY, CDR2 SMNVEV (reference sequence). The CDR3 sequence is 14 residues long. Trimming stripped 5 bases from V and 4 bases from J, with 14 bases between. The CDR3 sequence: CASSPRQFGYGYTF. CDR3 bases: TGTGCCAGCAGTCCCCGACAGTTTGGCTATGGCTACACCTTC.